The clone carrying this TCR beta chain was counted a single time. Antigen unknown. Trimming pared 1 base from V and 1 base from J, leaving 8 bases between. CDR1 and CDR2 from the germline V gene are SGHDT and YYEEEE. This CDR3 region has 15 residues. Sequenced by immunoSEQ multiplex PCR; TCRdb stores in-frame clones only, minus some. Of under 75,000 clones in the sample, about 91% were seen once. This record comes from a study of OX40 agonist ivuxolimab in advanced cancers. On the study more broadly: Intravenous ivuxolimab was administered to patients every 2 weeks at 0.01 to 10 mg/kg. Findings and limits, study-wide: Antigen specificity of clonally expanded peripheral T cells was not established. Among the lowest peripheral clonal expansion occurred in 0.1-3.0 mg/kg partial responders. On average, a greater number of expanded clones characterised CD8+ T cells relative to CD4+.

The chain is built from TRBV5-6 and TRBJ1-4; weak D call: TRBD1 (6 bases). The receptor was derived from an adult with an advanced solid tumor such as melanoma, head and neck, liver or kidney cancer. The specimen was CD4+ or CD8+ T cells sorted from blood, collected in a trial of the OX40 agonist ivuxolimab. In DNA form, the CDR3 reads TGTGCCAGCAGCTTGACACAGGGAACTAATGAAAAACTGTTTTTT. As protein: CASSLTQGTNEKLFF.